Each of the 15 T cell receptor beta chains below was sequenced from the same sample in a study of cytomegalovirus exposure and HLA in healthy donors. Assay used: immunoSEQ multiplex PCR; TCRdb lists only in-frame clones, some missing. This sample yields 260,000 or so clones, of which around nine tenths are seen a single time; roughly 2.5% belongs to the top ten. Sequenced sample: PBMCs. Source of these receptors: a man aged 18-30 years in good health and CMV-seronegative.

This clone was recorded a few times. The chain employs TRBV2 and TRBJ2-1; D uncertain. CDR1 and CDR2 (germline): SNHLY, FYNNEI. V gave up 3 bases and J gave up 4 bases, with 7 bases separating them. The CDR3 is made up of 13 amino acids. CDR3 nucleotide sequence: TGTGCCAGCAGTGATAACGGGTACAATGAGCAGTTCTTC. Its translation is CASSDNGYNEQFF. The variable domain in full, with the rest retrieved from reference TRBV2 and TRBJ2-1, is EPEVTQTPSHQVTQMGQEVILRCVPISNHLYFYWYRQILGQKVEFLVSFYNNEISEKSEIFDDQFSVERPDGSNFTLKIRSTKLEDSAMYFCASSDNGYNEQFFGPGTRLTVL.

This chain connects TRBV30 to TRBJ2-1; TRBD2 agrees at 13 bases. Germline V gene lookup returns CDR1 GTSNPN and CDR2 SVGIG (reference sequence). V gave up 0 bases and J gave up 4 bases; unmatched junction bases: 0. The CDR3 is made up of 15 amino acids. CDR3 DNA: TGTGCCTGGAGTGTACTAGCGGGGGGGTACAATGAGCAGTTCTTC. Protein product: CAWSVLAGGYNEQFF.

This clone was seen only a few times. The V gene is TRBV7-2, the J gene TRBJ1-2; D is perhaps TRBD1 (6 bases). Germline assignment: CDR1 SGHTA and CDR2 FQGNSA. Trimming removed 5 bases at V and 6 bases at J, with 13 bases between. The CDR3 totals 13 residues. CDR3 sequence reads: CASSPQGGDGYTF. The DNA for the CDR3 is TGTGCCAGCAGCCCCCAAGGGGGGGATGGCTACACCTTC.

The gene calls are TRBV27 and TRBJ2-7; TRBD2 matches at 8 bases. This CDR3 has 14 amino acids. CDR1 is MNHEY, CDR2 SMNVEV, per germline (reference sequence). V lost 4 bases, J lost 3 bases, and 5 bases stayed unmatched. CDR3 bases: TGTGCCAGCAGTTATAGCGGGATCGTCTACGAGCAGTACTTC. Its translation: CASSYSGIVYEQYF.

V is TRBV5-4 and J is TRBJ2-1, with 14 bases matching TRBD2. V trimming: 0 bases; J trimming: 9 bases; junction bases outside the gene matches: 8. Germline V gives CDR1 SGHNT, CDR2 YYREEE (reference sequence). This CDR3 region has 17 residues. The CDR3 DNA reads TGTGCCAGCAGCTTGGCAACCGGGACTAGCGGGAGCCGTGAGCAGTTCTTC. Amino acids: CASSLATGTSGSREQFF.

This chain uses TRBV5-1 with TRBJ2-2, with 7 bases identical to TRBD2. The CDR3 covers 15 residues. The junction had 6 bases not matched to a gene; V was cut back by 3 bases and J by 4 bases. CDR1 is SGHRS, CDR2 YFSETQ, per germline. The CDR3 nucleotides are TGCGCCAGCAGCTCTGACATAGCGGGCACCGGGGAGCTGTTTTTT. It translates to CASSSDIAGTGELFF.

The chain carries TRBV2 and TRBJ2-5, with 13 bases matching TRBD2. Looked up from germline, CDR1 is SNHLY and CDR2 is FYNNEI. Trimming at V came to 6 bases and at J to 2 bases, leaving 9 bases not matched to a gene. This CDR3 contains 17 residues. CDR3 in amino acids: CASSGGLAGAVQETQYF. The CDR3 DNA sequence: TGTGCCAGCAGCGGAGGACTAGCGGGGGCCGTACAAGAGACCCAGTACTTC.

The chain combines TRBV9 with TRBJ2-2; D is perhaps TRBD1 (6 bases). V was shortened by 3 bases and J by 7 bases, with 10 bases between the two germline ends. Germline V gives CDR1 SGDLS, CDR2 YYNGEE. This CDR3 is built from 13 residues. CDR3 nucleotide sequence: TGTGCCAGCAGCGATACAGGGATCGGGGAGCTGTTTTTT. It yields the protein CASSDTGIGELFF.

With regard to this clone: An end of the junction differs from the germline gene, which may be a read error. The chain couples TRBV7-7 to TRBJ1-4, with D unresolved. The CDR3 covers 16 residues. The germline V gene has CDR1 SSHAT and CDR2 FNYEAQ (reference sequence). Written as DNA, the CDR3 is TGTGCTAGCAGCGTTCTAGATACGGCCACTAATGAAAAACTGTTTTTT. It is translated as CASSVLDTATNEKLFF. The full variable domain, with the rest looked up from reference TRBV7-7 and TRBJ1-4, is GAGVSQSPRYKVTKRGQDVTLRCDPISSHATLYWYQQALGQGPEFLTYFNYEAQPDKSGLPSDRFSAERPEGSISTLTIQRTEQRDSAMYRCASSVLDTATNEKLFFGSGTQLSVL.

The chain carries TRBV7-2 and TRBJ1-1; tentative D call: TRBD1 (5 bases). V was cut by 1 base and J by 3 bases, with 9 bases left in between. Germline V gene sequence: CDR1 SGHTA, CDR2 FQGNSA. CDR3 length equals 14 residues. CDR3 bases: TGTGCCAGCAGCTTAGGACCGGGGGACACTGAAGCTTTCTTT. Its protein is CASSLGPGDTEAFF. Variable domain in full (rest from reference TRBV7-2 and TRBJ1-1): GAGVSQSPSNKVTEKGKDVELRCDPISGHTALYWYRQSLGQGLEFLIYFQGNSAPDKSGLPSDRFSAERTGGSVSTLTIQRTQQEDSAVYLCASSLGPGDTEAFFGQGTRLTVV.

V and J are TRBV6-1 and TRBJ1-6; possibly TRBD1 for D (5 bases). Germline V lookup: CDR1 MNHNS, CDR2 SASEGT. The CDR3 extends over 13 amino acids. Trimming cost V 9 bases and J 8 bases, with 14 bases left between them. DNA for the CDR3: TGTGCCAGTCAGGGCAAGAACGATTCACCCCTCCACTTT. As protein: CASQGKNDSPLHF.

The chain couples TRBV6-5 to TRBJ2-7, with D tentatively TRBD2 (6 bases). CDR3 length: 14 residues. Trimming left V 2 bases short and J 1 base short, with 9 bases between. Germline-derived CDR1 and CDR2 are MNHEY and SVGAGI. The CDR3 nucleotides are TGTGCCAGCAGTTACGGGGGGACTTCCTACGAGCAGTACTTC. Translating it yields CASSYGGTSYEQYF.

The chain has TRBV19 and TRBJ1-1; no firm D call. The V gene's germline CDR1 is LNHDA and CDR2 SQIVND (reference sequence). Trimming stripped 3 bases from V and 1 base from J, with 9 bases between. The CDR3 covers 14 residues. The CDR3 nucleotides read TGTGCCAGTAGTATTATCTCCCCGAACACTGAAGCTTTCTTT. Protein product: CASSIISPNTEAFF.

This clone was detected a few times. For the CDR3, the DNA is TGTGCCAGCTCACAGCAACAGGGGGAATCCGGGGAGCTGTTTTTT. This sequence encodes CASSQQQGESGELFF. This chain links TRBV18 with TRBJ2-2; 8 positions agree with TRBD1. This CDR3 has 15 residues. Germline CDR1 is KGHSH and CDR2 is LQKENI. After removal of 4 bases from V and 6 bases from J, the junction contained 7 bases not matched to a gene. Full variable domain (missing parts from reference TRBV18 and TRBJ2-2): NAGVMQNPRHLVRRRGQEARLRCSPMKGHSHVYWYRQLPEEGLKFMVYLQKENIIDESGMPKERFSAEFPKEGPSILRIQQVVRGDSAAYFCASSQQQGESGELFFGEGSRLTVL.

The gene calls are TRBV5-1 and TRBJ2-4; maybe TRBD2 (5 bases). Trimming took off 0 bases at V and 5 bases at J, with 6 bases between the two ends. CDR1 and CDR2 (germline): SGHRS, YFSETQ. The CDR3 consists of 13 residues. The CDR3 sequence: CASSLGGENIQYF. DNA for the CDR3: TGCGCCAGCAGCTTGGGGGGAGAAAACATTCAGTACTTC.